This T cell receptor beta chain was observed in a study of T cell responses to AZD1222 COVID-19 vaccine (dated by TCRdb to 2020 to 2022). About the investigation overall: Because spike-specific TCR depth and breadth did not differ between the two schedules, AZD1222 recipients who got a second dose at roughly 4 weeks were pooled with those who got a second dose at roughly 12 weeks. A total of approximately 230 trial participants underwent TCR sequencing, of whom about 210 received two doses of AZD1222 and about 25 received two doses of the MenACWY control vaccine. Trial participants were enrolled by age into 18-55, 56-69 and 70-plus year subgroups, with roughly 150, 30 and 60 TCR-sequenced participants respectively. What the study reported, not specific to this receptor: The whole spike protein was spanned by vaccine-associated CD4 TCRs, and dominant responses were seen in regions 160-218 and 743-854. In the small 56-69-year group, the increase in depth fell short of significance, most likely because of low power. A significant rise in spike-specific TCR breadth and depth was observed after two AZD1222 doses relative to day 0 and relative to MenACWY recipients. Most participants were white British and females outnumbered males, and the authors suggested that clonal diversity may have been underestimated. Conclusions about previously exposed vaccinees are limited, since just six AZD1222 recipients were seropositive for SARS-CoV-2 at baseline. Nearly half of unique spike-specific TCRs reportedly recognized epitopes outside regions mutated in the B.1.351 and B.1.1.7 variants. Because no day 14 peak-response samples were available, repertoires were characterized only after the peak T cell response.

Notes on this clone: The target of this receptor is not known. Base qualities are not at hand, and no much larger clone is one base apart.

Trimming removed 4 bases from V and 0 bases from J, leaving 19 bases between the germline ends. Measured from the cysteine to the phenylalanine, the CDR3 is 18 residues long. The kept DNA is CDR3 alone, 54 bases in frame from the first base. CDR1 SGHTA and CDR2 FQGTGA were looked up in the germline V gene. The meaning of the sample's time point label: baseline before first vaccination. Vaccinee samples were obtained from the UK trials COV001 and COV002, which included a single-blind randomized controlled phase 2/3 trial of AZD1222 (ChAdOx1 nCoV-19) in healthy adults. Trial participant PBMC samples were collected at day 0 and day 28 after the second dose for TCRbeta chain sequencing. The CDR3 regions of human TCRbeta chains were analyzed by immunosequencing. Per the source publication's procedure: Repertoire TCRs were checked for matches against a reference library of SARS-CoV-2-specific TCRs that had been generated using the MIRA antigen-specificity platform. Breadth meant the fraction of unique TCRs that were SARS-CoV-2-associated, whereas depth meant the fraction of total T cells that were SARS-CoV-2-associated. Using the MIRA data, every spike-specific TCR was mapped to the spike region that the TCR reacted to and assigned to either a CD4 or a CD8 class. Log10-transformed breadth and depth values were compared by one-way ANOVA with Sidak's multiple comparisons tests. Entries here come from immuneACCESS through TCRdb and include only in-frame sequences with V and J called. Some clones fail to appear in such tables; in the studies checked, an unresolved V gene covers under half of the shortfall, and the cause of the remainder is unknown. Clone size and the V and J calls come from that table; the DNA yielded D and trimming. This sample gives around 100,000 clones in total; about nine tenths of them show up just once. The ten largest clonotypes hold under 50% of the sample.

The chain employs TRBV7-3 and TRBJ2-1; the D gene is perhaps TRBD1, on 6 matching bases. The source was peripheral blood, collected on day 0 of AZD1222 vaccination. This receptor was obtained from an adult in good health. The CDR3 corresponds to CASSSVPLTGSSYNEQFF. The nucleotides read TGTGCCAGCAGCTCCGTCCCCCTCACAGGGAGCTCCTACAATGAGCAGTTCTTC. The reference TRBV7-3 and TRBJ2-1 proteins fill in what lies around the CDR3, so the full variable domain reads GAGVSQTPSNKVTEKGKYVELRCDPISGHTALYWYRQSLGQGPEFLIYFQGTGAADDSGLPNDRFFAVRPEGSVSTLKIQRTERGDSAVYLCASSSVPLTGSSYNEQFFGPGTRLTVL.